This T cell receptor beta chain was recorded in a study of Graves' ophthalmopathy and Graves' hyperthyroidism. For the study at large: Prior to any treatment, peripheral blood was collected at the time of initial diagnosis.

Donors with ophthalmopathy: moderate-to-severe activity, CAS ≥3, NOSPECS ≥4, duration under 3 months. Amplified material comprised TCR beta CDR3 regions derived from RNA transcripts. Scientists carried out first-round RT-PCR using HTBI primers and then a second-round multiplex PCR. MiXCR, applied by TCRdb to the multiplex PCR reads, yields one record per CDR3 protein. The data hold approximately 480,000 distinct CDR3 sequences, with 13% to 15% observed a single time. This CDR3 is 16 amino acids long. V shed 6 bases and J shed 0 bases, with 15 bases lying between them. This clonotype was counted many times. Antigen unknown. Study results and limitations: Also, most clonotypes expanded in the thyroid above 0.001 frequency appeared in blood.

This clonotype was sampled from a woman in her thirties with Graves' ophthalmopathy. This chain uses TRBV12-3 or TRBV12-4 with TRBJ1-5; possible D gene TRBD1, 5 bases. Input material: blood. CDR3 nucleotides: TGTGCCAGCAGCTTCGGGGGTGGAAGTAGCAATCAGCCCCAGCATTTT. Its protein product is CASSFGGGSSNQPQHF.